The clone carrying this T cell receptor beta chain was observed a handful of times. Data came from immunoSEQ multiplex PCR; TCRdb stores just in-frame clones and leaves some out. The data hold more than 250,000 clones, with around 87% observed a single time. This entry comes from a study of blood T cell repertoires in COVID-19. Study-level information: T cells, B-cell-depleted T cells, or PBMCs supplied cDNA or gDNA.

Individuals aged roughly 18 to 95 years were recruited from roughly 23 US areas. CDR1 is MNHEY and CDR2 is SVGAGI in the germline V gene. This CDR3 comprises 15 residues. The V and J ends lost 5 bases and 4 bases, in that order; junction bases with no gene match: 8. The material sequenced was PBMCs or T cells enriched from blood (not recorded which). The TCR comes from a woman in her thirties who had recovered from COVID-19. The gene calls are TRBV6-5 and TRBJ1-3, with 7 bases lining up with TRBD1. The CDR3 here is CASSPGGQTGNTIYF. For the CDR3, the DNA is TGTGCCAGCAGTCCAGGGGGACAAACAGGAAACACCATATATTTT.